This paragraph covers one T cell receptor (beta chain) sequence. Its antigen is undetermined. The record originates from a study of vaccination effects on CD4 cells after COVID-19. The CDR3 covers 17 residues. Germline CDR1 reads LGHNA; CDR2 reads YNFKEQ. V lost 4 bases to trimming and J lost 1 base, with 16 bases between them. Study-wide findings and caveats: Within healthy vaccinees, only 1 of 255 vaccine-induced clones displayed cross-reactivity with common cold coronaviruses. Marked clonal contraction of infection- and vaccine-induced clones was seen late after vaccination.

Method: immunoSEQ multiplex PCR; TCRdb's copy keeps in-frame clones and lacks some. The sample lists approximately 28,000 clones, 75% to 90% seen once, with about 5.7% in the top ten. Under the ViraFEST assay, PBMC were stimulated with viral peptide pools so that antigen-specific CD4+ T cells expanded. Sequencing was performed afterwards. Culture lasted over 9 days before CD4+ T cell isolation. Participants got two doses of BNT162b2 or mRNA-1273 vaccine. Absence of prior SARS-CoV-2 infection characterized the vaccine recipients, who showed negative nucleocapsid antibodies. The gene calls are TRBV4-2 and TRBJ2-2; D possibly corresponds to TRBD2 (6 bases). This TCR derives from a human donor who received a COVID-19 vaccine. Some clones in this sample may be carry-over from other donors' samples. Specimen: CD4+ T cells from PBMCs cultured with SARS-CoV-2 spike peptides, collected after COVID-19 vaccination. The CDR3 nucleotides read TGTGCCAGCAGCCTGAGACGGGAGTTCTTGAACACCGGGGAGCTGTTTTTT. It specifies CASSLRREFLNTGELFF.